What follows are 11 T cell receptor beta chains derived from one specimen sequenced in a study of PD-L1 blockade in urothelial cancer. Specified time point: pretreatment peripheral blood. Sequencing was performed with immunoSEQ multiplex PCR; in TCRdb, only in-frame clones are kept and a portion is missing. The data show tens of thousands of clones, 84% seen once. The material sequenced was PBMCs, taken around atezolizumab (anti-PD-L1) treatment. The receptors derive from an older woman with urothelial cancer.

This clone has just one count. This rearrangement joins TRBV4-3 to TRBJ1-6; weak D call: TRBD1 (6 bases). Deletions cut 1 base from V and 9 bases from J, with 16 bases between. This CDR3 comprises 16 residues. Germline V gene sequence: CDR1 LGHNA, CDR2 YSLEER. Written as DNA, the CDR3 is TGCGCCAGCAGCCAAGCTAGCCAGGCCAGGGGTTCACCCCTCCACTTT. This sequence encodes CASSQASQARGSPLHF.

This clone was recorded once. V and J are TRBV5-1 and TRBJ1-5; tentative D call: TRBD1 (5 bases). This CDR3 contains 14 residues. Trimming removed 4 bases from V and 4 bases from J, with 12 bases in between. The V gene's germline CDR1 is SGHRS and CDR2 YFSETQ. The CDR3 loop reads CASSPGGGNQPQHF. The CDR3 coding sequence is TGCGCCAGCAGCCCCGGGGGGGGTAATCAGCCCCAGCATTTT. Using reference TRBV5-1 and TRBJ1-5 for the parts outside the CDR3, the full variable domain is KAGVTQTPRYLIKTRGQQVTLSCSPISGHRSVSWYQQTPGQGLQFLFEYFSETQRNKGNFPGRFSGRQFSNSRSEMNVSTLELGDSALYLCASSPGGGNQPQHFGDGTRLSIL.

The CDR3 sequence is CASSLSAGKNTEAFF. As DNA, the CDR3 is TGTGCCAGCAGCTTATCGGCGGGGAAGAACACTGAAGCTTTCTTT. The chain joins TRBV7-9 to TRBJ1-1; D is unclear. This CDR3 comprises 15 residues. Trimming shortened V by 2 bases and J by 1 base, and 11 bases separated the two germline ends. Germline V lookup: CDR1 SEHNR, CDR2 FQNEAQ (reference sequence). Variable domain in full (rest from reference TRBV7-9 and TRBJ1-1): DTGVSQNPRHKITKRGQNVTFRCDPISEHNRLYWYRQTLGQGPEFLTYFQNEAQLEKSRLLSDRFSAERPKGSFSTLEIQRTEQGDSAMYLCASSLSAGKNTEAFFGQGTRLTVV.

The CDR3 DNA reads TGTGCCAGTAGTGCTGGGGAGGGATCACCCCAGCATTTT. Protein sequence: CASSAGEGSPQHF. The chain is built from TRBV19 and TRBJ1-5; D is unclear. Trimming took 5 bases from V and 10 from J, leaving 15 bases between them. Germline CDR1 is LNHDA and CDR2 is SQIVND (reference sequence). The CDR3 runs 13 residues.

Written as DNA, the CDR3 is TGTGCCAGCAGTTTAAAAGCGGGAGGAAGCGAGCAGTACTTC. Translated: CASSLKAGGSEQYF. The chain uses TRBV28 and TRBJ2-7; 9 bases line up with TRBD2. The CDR3 extends over 14 amino acids. The germline CDR1 and CDR2 sequences are MDHEN and SYDVKM. Trimming removed 2 bases from V and 6 bases from J; junction bases left unmatched: 5. The whole variable domain, filled in from reference TRBV28 and TRBJ2-7, reads DVKVTQSSRYLVKRTGEKVFLECVQDMDHENMFWYRQDPGLGLRLIYFSYDVKMKEKGDIPEGYSVSREKKERFSLILESASTNQTSMYLCASSLKAGGSEQYFGPGTRLTVT.

This clone was seen just once. The J gene is TRBJ1-2, the V gene TRBV7-2, with 8 bases that match TRBD1. Germline lookup yields CDR1 SGHTA and CDR2 FQGNSA. After removal of 3 bases from V and 8 bases from J, the junction contained 8 bases not matched to a gene. This CDR3 spans 14 amino acids. CDR3 loop: CASSFPHRTGGYTF. CDR3 bases: TGTGCCAGCAGCTTTCCCCACCGGACAGGGGGCTACACCTTC.

The chain is built from TRBV9 and TRBJ2-7; TRBD2 matches at 14 bases. This CDR3 is built from 14 residues. The J segment lost 7 bases and the V segment lost 2 bases, leaving 2 bases of the junction unmatched. CDR1 is SGDLS, CDR2 YYNGEE, per germline. The CDR3 spells CASSVGLAGDEQYF. As DNA, the CDR3 is TGTGCCAGCAGCGTGGGACTAGCGGGGGATGAGCAGTACTTC.

DNA for the CDR3: TGTGCCAGCAGTTACTCACGGGGGGCGCAGTACGAGCAGTACTTC. Its protein product is CASSYSRGAQYEQYF. V is TRBV6-5 and J is TRBJ2-7; D might be TRBD2 (7 bases). Germline CDR1 is MNHEY and CDR2 is SVGAGI. This CDR3 region has 15 residues. V gave up 0 bases and J gave up 4 bases, with 13 bases separating them.

The chain is built from TRBV5-1 and TRBJ2-2, with 8 bases matching TRBD2. Germline V lookup: CDR1 SGHRS, CDR2 YFSETQ. Trimming cost V 1 base and J 4 bases; bases outside gene matches: 0. The CDR3 extends over 14 amino acids. CDR3 sequence (DNA): TGCGCCAGCAGCTTGACTAGCGGCACCGGGGAGCTGTTTTTT. It codes for CASSLTSGTGELFF.

The chain joins TRBV11-2 to TRBJ1-2; no firm D call. CDR1 is SGHAT and CDR2 is FQNNGV in the germline V gene. With 1 base removed from V and 2 bases from J, the gap between germline ends came to 8 bases. There are 14 residues in the CDR3. The CDR3 DNA reads as TGTGCCAGCAGCTTAGCTCCGGAGAACTATGGCTACACCTTC. Translated, it gives CASSLAPENYGYTF.

This clone was seen once. The V call is TRBV7-9, the J call TRBJ1-2; the D gene is possibly TRBD1 (6 bases). This CDR3 is built from 13 residues. Germline CDR1 is SEHNR and CDR2 is FQNEAQ (reference sequence). V was trimmed by 8 bases and J by 1 base, leaving 11 bases between them. The CDR3: CASRRGDNYGYTF. The CDR3, as DNA: TGTGCCAGCCGCAGGGGAGATAACTATGGCTACACCTTC.